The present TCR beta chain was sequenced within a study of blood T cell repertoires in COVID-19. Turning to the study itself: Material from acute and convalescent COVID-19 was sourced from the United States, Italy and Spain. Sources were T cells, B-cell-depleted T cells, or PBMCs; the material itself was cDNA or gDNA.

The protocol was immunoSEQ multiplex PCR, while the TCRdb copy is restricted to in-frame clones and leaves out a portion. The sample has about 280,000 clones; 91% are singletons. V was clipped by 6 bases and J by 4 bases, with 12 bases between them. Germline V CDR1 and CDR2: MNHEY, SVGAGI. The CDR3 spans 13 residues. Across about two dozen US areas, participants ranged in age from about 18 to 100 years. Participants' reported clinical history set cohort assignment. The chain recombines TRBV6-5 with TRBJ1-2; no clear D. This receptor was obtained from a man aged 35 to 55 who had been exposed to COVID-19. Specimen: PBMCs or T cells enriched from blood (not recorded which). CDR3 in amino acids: CASRQPSGYGYTF. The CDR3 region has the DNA TGTGCCAGCAGACAGCCCTCAGGCTATGGCTACACCTTC.